This is a list of T cell receptor beta chains from one sample in a study of lymphopenia after photon versus proton radiotherapy. Only in-frame clones appear in the TCRdb table, and some are missing; sequencing was by immunoSEQ multiplex PCR. Found here are more than 45,000 clones, about four fifths of them singletons; the top ten hold around 2%. Sample: peripheral blood, taken from a patient treated with proton-based radiotherapy. These receptors were obtained from a man between 60 and 75 years old with pancreatic cancer. CDR3s include the opening cysteine and the closing phenylalanine or tryptophan. Each record gives: CDR3 length, D gene, V gene, clone size, J gene, CDR3 DNA, CDR3 protein. D genes are given only for firm matches. Clone size is given for some rows only: seen once, a few or many times, or a class if the clone is expanded.

len: 14; d_gene: NA; v_gene: TRBV28; abundance: once; j_gene: TRBJ1-1; CDR3nt: TGTGCCAGCAGTTTAGACGGGGTCCGAACTGAAGCTTTCTTT; CDR3aa: CASSLDGVRTEAFF
len: 13; d_gene: NA; v_gene: TRBV15; abundance: NA; j_gene: TRBJ2-7; CDR3nt: TGTGCCACCAGCAGGGGCCTCACCTACGAGCAGTACTTC; CDR3aa: CATSRGLTYEQYF
len: 14; d_gene: NA; v_gene: TRBV6-5; abundance: NA; j_gene: TRBJ2-7; CDR3nt: TGTGCCAGCAGTCGATTCAGGGGAACCTACGAGCAGTACTTC; CDR3aa: CASSRFRGTYEQYF
len: 13; d_gene: NA; v_gene: TRBV18; abundance: NA; j_gene: TRBJ2-3; CDR3nt: TGTGCCAGCTCACCAATGTTACTACCCGAACAGTATTTT; CDR3aa: CASSPMLLPEQYF
len: 12; d_gene: NA; v_gene: TRBV6-1; abundance: NA; j_gene: TRBJ1-4; CDR3nt: TGTGCCAGCGGTTGGGGCTGGGAAAAACTGTTTTTT; CDR3aa: CASGWGWEKLFF
len: 15; d_gene: TRBD2; v_gene: TRBV6-1; abundance: NA; j_gene: TRBJ2-1; CDR3nt: TGTGCCAGCAGTGAGGGCGGGAGCGGGTACAATGAGCAGTTCTTC; CDR3aa: CASSEGGSGYNEQFF
len: 14; d_gene: NA; v_gene: TRBV2; abundance: NA; j_gene: TRBJ2-3; CDR3nt: TGTGCCAGCAGTGCGGGGCCGCGGGGTGGTACGCAGTATTTT; CDR3aa: CASSAGPRGGTQYF
len: 16; d_gene: NA; v_gene: TRBV19; abundance: NA; j_gene: TRBJ1-2; CDR3nt: TGTGCCAGTAGTATCGATTCACGGGGACCCCTGGGAGGCTACACCTTC; CDR3aa: CASSIDSRGPLGGYTF
len: 14; d_gene: NA; v_gene: TRBV6-1; abundance: NA; j_gene: TRBJ2-7; CDR3nt: TGTGCCAGCAGGTTAGAAAGGAGCTCCTACGAGCAGTACTTC; CDR3aa: CASRLERSSYEQYF
len: 16; d_gene: NA; v_gene: TRBV4-2; abundance: NA; j_gene: TRBJ1-1; CDR3nt: TGTGCCAGCAGCCAAGTAGATGAGGGCGGTGGCGCTGAAGCTTTCTTT; CDR3aa: CASSQVDEGGGAEAFF
len: 12; d_gene: NA; v_gene: TRBV29-1; abundance: NA; j_gene: TRBJ2-7; CDR3nt: TGCAGCGTTGAATTGGGGGCTTACGAGCAGTACTTC; CDR3aa: CSVELGAYEQYF
len: 14; d_gene: NA; v_gene: TRBV28; abundance: NA; j_gene: TRBJ1-2; CDR3nt: TGTGCCAGCAGTCCACGACGGGATTTCTATGGCTACACCTTC; CDR3aa: CASSPRRDFYGYTF
len: 17; d_gene: NA; v_gene: TRBV28; abundance: NA; j_gene: TRBJ2-3; CDR3nt: TGTGCCAGCAGTTTTGGGGGGCGGAGGAGGCCCACAGATACGCAGTATTTT; CDR3aa: CASSFGGRRRPTDTQYF
len: 15; d_gene: NA; v_gene: TRBV7-8; abundance: NA; j_gene: TRBJ1-1; CDR3nt: TGTGCCAGCAGCCTACTAGCAGCTCGGAACACTGAAGCTTTCTTT; CDR3aa: CASSLLAARNTEAFF